The 26 T cell receptor beta chains below were found in one sample sequenced in a study of PD-1 blockade in classical Hodgkin lymphoma. Time point in this sample: cycle 4 day 1 (C4D1), after less than 7 weeks of nivolumab. After autologous stem cell transplantation all patients relapsed, and prior brentuximab vedotin exposure differed between cohorts. Libraries were prepared by immunoSEQ multiplex PCR; TCRdb keeps only in-frame clonotypes and omits some of them. The sample lists tens of thousands of clones, around four fifths occurring once. The input for sequencing was peripheral blood mononuclear cells (PBMCs), taken before the fourth cycle of nivolumab. These receptors were taken from a human donor with classical Hodgkin lymphoma.

V and J are TRBV6-1 and TRBJ2-7; D may correspond to TRBD1 or TRBD2 (6 bases each). The CDR3 spans 16 residues. Trimming took 3 bases from V and 0 from J, leaving 15 bases between them. Germline assignment: CDR1 MNHNS and CDR2 SASEGT. CDR3 bases: TGTGCCAGCAGTGATTGGGGGCGGGGACCCTCCTACGAGCAGTACTTC. The encoded protein is CASSDWGRGPSYEQYF.

This clone has more than one count but fewer than ten. The chain employs TRBV4-2 and TRBJ1-6; D is possibly TRBD1 (6 bases). CDR1 and CDR2 from the germline V gene are LGHNA and YNFKEQ. Trimming left V 3 bases short and J 0 bases short, with 15 bases between. The CDR3 contains 18 residues. The CDR3 region is CASSHPRGGNSYNSPLHF. CDR3 DNA: TGTGCCAGCAGCCATCCCAGGGGCGGGAACTCCTATAATTCACCCCTCCACTTT.

This rearrangement joins TRBV9 to TRBJ2-1; D may be TRBD1 or TRBD2 (6 bases each). The CDR3 is 16 residues long. CDR1 and CDR2 (germline): SGDLS, YYNGEE. Trimming stripped 4 bases from V and 1 base from J, with 15 bases between. In DNA, the CDR3 is TGTGCCAGCAGCATGGGGGGCCGTAGGTCCTACAATGAGCAGTTCTTC. Its translation: CASSMGGRRSYNEQFF.

This clone was counted a single time. The chain has TRBV5-4 and TRBJ2-1; 14 bases align to TRBD2. The CDR3 runs to 18 residues. J was trimmed by 4 bases and V by 4 bases; bases with no gene match: 10. Germline CDR1 is SGHNT and CDR2 is YYREEE (reference sequence). The CDR3 coding sequence is TGTGCCAGCAGCCCCGGACTAGCGGGGGGAGTTGGGTACAATGAGCAGTTCTTC. This codes for CASSPGLAGGVGYNEQFF. The whole variable domain, filled in from reference TRBV5-4 and TRBJ2-1, reads ETGVTQSPTHLIKTRGQQVTLRCSSQSGHNTVSWYQQALGQGPQFIFQYYREEENGRGNFPPRFSGLQFPNYSSELNVNALELDDSALYLCASSPGLAGGVGYNEQFFGPGTRLTVL.

The gene calls are TRBV5-6 and TRBJ1-2; 7 bases match TRBD1. Germline CDR1 reads SGHDT; CDR2 reads YYEEEE. Trimming took 2 bases from V and 4 from J; bases not matched to a gene: 5. This CDR3 region has 14 residues. CDR3: CASSLIRDSYGYTF. Here the CDR3 DNA reads TGTGCCAGCAGCTTAATTCGGGACAGCTATGGCTACACCTTC.

This chain uses TRBV29-1 with TRBJ1-5; TRBD1 might be the D (5 bases). Trimming took 4 bases from V and 5 from J, leaving 12 bases between them. Germline CDR1 reads SQVTM; CDR2 reads ANQGSEA. This CDR3 comprises 13 residues. CDR3 in DNA: TGCAGCGTTGGGGCAGGGCAGGATCAGCCCCAGCATTTT. It specifies CSVGAGQDQPQHF. The full variable domain, in which reference TRBV29-1 and TRBJ1-5 provide the parts outside the CDR3, is SAVISQKPSRDICQRGTSLTIQCQVDSQVTMMFWYRQQPGQSLTLIATANQGSEATYESGFVIDKFPISRPNLTFSTLTVSNMSPEDSSIYLCSVGAGQDQPQHFGDGTRLSIL.

V and J are TRBV5-1 and TRBJ1-4; TRBD1 might be the D (5 bases). V lost 0 bases and J lost 6, with 12 bases in between. CDR3 size: 15 residues. From germline, CDR1 is SGHRS and CDR2 YFSETQ. This chain's CDR3 is CASSLGVGEYEKLFF. The CDR3 DNA reads TGCGCCAGCAGCTTGGGTGTGGGGGAGTATGAAAAACTGTTTTTT.

This rearrangement joins TRBV4-3 to TRBJ2-5; possibly TRBD1 for D (6 bases). V shed 0 bases and J shed 3 bases, with 8 bases lying between them. The V gene's germline CDR1 is LGHNA and CDR2 YSLEER. The CDR3 has 14 residues. The DNA of the CDR3 is TGCGCCAGCAGCCAAGAGACAGGAAAAGAGACCCAGTACTTC. This codes for CASSQETGKETQYF.

This chain connects TRBV6-5 to TRBJ2-3; no reliable D call. V lost 6 bases, J lost 1 base, and 11 bases lay in between. This CDR3 has 14 amino acids. The V gene's germline CDR1 is MNHEY and CDR2 SVGAGI. CDR3 sequence reads: CASRIEVGTDTQYF. DNA for the CDR3: TGTGCCAGCAGGATTGAGGTGGGCACAGATACGCAGTATTTT.

The genes are TRBV6-5 and TRBJ1-2; no reliable D call. This CDR3 has 13 residues. The germline CDR1 and CDR2 sequences are MNHEY and SVGAGI. V lost 1 base and J 7 bases, leaving 10 bases between the germline ends. This CDR3 is CASSYLGGSGYTF. CDR3 in DNA: TGTGCCAGCAGTTACTTAGGCGGAAGTGGCTACACCTTC.

This clone occurred once. The CDR3 DNA follows: TGTGCCAGCAGCTCTACAGGGGCCGGCACAGATACGCAGTATTTT. Translated: CASSSTGAGTDTQYF. The V and J genes are TRBV7-2 and TRBJ2-3, with 7 bases aligning to TRBD1. J gave up 1 base and V 4 bases, and 5 bases lay outside the gene matches. The length of the CDR3 is 15 residues. Germline V CDR1 and CDR2: SGHTA, FQGNSA.

The genes are TRBV30 and TRBJ2-2; TRBD1 aligns across 8 bases. The CDR3 is 15 amino acids. Germline loops: CDR1 GTSNPN, CDR2 SVGIG (reference sequence). The V segment lost 4 bases and the J segment 7 bases; nucleotides outside the gene matches: 11. The CDR3 DNA sequence: TGTGCCTGGAACTACGGGACAGGACCCAGCGGGGAGCTGTTTTTT. It yields the protein CAWNYGTGPSGELFF.

The chain carries TRBV19 and TRBJ1-5; TRBD1 matches at 9 bases. V lost 4 bases to trimming and J lost 8 bases; unmatched junction nucleotides: 15. Germline-derived CDR1 and CDR2 are LNHDA and SQIVND (reference sequence). This CDR3 has 17 amino acids. CDR3: CASSKLWGTGGAEPQHF. Here the CDR3 DNA reads TGTGCCAGTAGTAAACTTTGGGGCACAGGGGGCGCGGAGCCCCAGCATTTT. Variable domain in full (rest from reference TRBV19 and TRBJ1-5): DGGITQSPKYLFRKEGQNVTLSCEQNLNHDAMYWYRQDPGQGLRLIYYSQIVNDFQKGDIAEGYSVSREKKESFPLTVTSAQKNPTAFYLCASSKLWGTGGAEPQHFGDGTRLSIL.

This clone was seen more than once but under ten times. The chain couples TRBV5-6 to TRBJ1-1; D is ambiguous. CDR3 size: 15 residues. The V and J ends lost 4 bases and 4 bases respectively, with 17 bases between them. Germline values: CDR1 SGHDT, CDR2 YYEEEE. Here the CDR3 reads CASSQAPGILTEAFF. Here the CDR3 DNA reads TGTGCCAGCAGCCAAGCACCTGGGATACTCACTGAAGCTTTCTTT.

The chain combines TRBV7-2 with TRBJ1-3, with D possibly being TRBD1 (5 bases). Germline V gene sequence: CDR1 SGHTA, CDR2 FQGNSA. V was cut by 3 bases and J by 0 bases, with 6 bases left in between. The CDR3 is 14 residues long. In DNA form, the CDR3 reads TGTGCCAGCAGCTTCGACAGCTCTGGAAACACCATATATTTT. Protein: CASSFDSSGNTIYF.

V gene TRBV27 combines with J gene TRBJ2-7, with D unresolved. Germline CDR1 MNHEY, CDR2 SMNVEV (reference sequence). Trimming removed 3 bases from V and 2 bases from J, with 14 bases in between. The CDR3 covers 15 residues. The CDR3 reads CASSFIGSLTYEQYF. CDR3 bases: TGTGCCAGCAGTTTTATAGGGTCCCTTACCTACGAGCAGTACTTC.

The V and J genes are TRBV5-6 and TRBJ2-3; 7 bases match TRBD2. CDR3 size: 16 residues. CDR1 and CDR2 (germline): SGHDT, YYEEEE. The trim removed 4 bases at V and 7 bases at J, leaving 15 bases unmatched. Written as DNA, the CDR3 is TGTGCCAGCAGCGTGAGACTAGCCCAACGCTTCAATACGCAGTATTTT. Amino acid sequence: CASSVRLAQRFNTQYF.

This clone is categorized as medium-sized. The chain links TRBV9 to TRBJ2-2; D ambiguous. CDR3 size: 12 residues. Germline CDR1 reads SGDLS; CDR2 reads YYNGEE. V lost 4 bases to trimming and J lost 1 base, with 2 bases between them. This CDR3 reads CASSLNTGELFF. The CDR3 nucleotides are TGTGCCAGCAGCTTGAACACCGGGGAGCTGTTTTTT.

This clone was found a few times. This CDR3 reads CASTVAGGNEQFF. DNA for the CDR3: TGCGCCAGCACCGTAGCGGGGGGGAATGAGCAGTTCTTC. The gene calls are TRBV5-1 and TRBJ2-1; TRBD2 matches at 11 bases. Germline CDR1 reads SGHRS; CDR2 reads YFSETQ. This CDR3 region has 13 residues. The J segment lost 7 bases and the V segment lost 6 bases, leaving 3 bases of the junction unmatched.

This clone was counted a single time. The junction shows a germline mismatch at one end, possibly a read error. The V and J genes are TRBV7-7 and TRBJ2-5, with 9 bases that match TRBD1. Germline lookup yields CDR1 SSHAT and CDR2 FNYEAQ (reference sequence). The CDR3 is made up of 17 amino acids. The CDR3 here is CASSLYPAGTGKETQYF. The CDR3 bases are TGTGCTAGCAGCTTATATCCTGCAGGGACAGGGAAAGAGACCCAGTACTTC.

The J gene is TRBJ2-1, the V gene TRBV10-3; D is possibly TRBD2 (7 bases). The CDR3 consists of 16 residues. The V and J ends lost 0 bases and 1 base respectively, with 10 bases between them. Germline CDR1 and CDR2: ENHRY and SYGVKD. CDR3 loop: CAISESRGASYNEQFF. In DNA form, the CDR3 reads TGTGCCATCAGTGAGTCACGGGGGGCTTCCTACAATGAGCAGTTCTTC.

The rearrangement uses TRBV10-2 and TRBJ2-3, with D unclear. The ends were cut back, 3 bases at V and 1 base at J, with 8 bases in the middle. Germline V lookup: CDR1 WSHSY, CDR2 SAAADI. The CDR3 loop spans 14 amino acids. The DNA of the CDR3 is TGCGCCAGCAGTGATAACAGTGGCACAGATACGCAGTATTTT. Protein product: CASSDNSGTDTQYF.

V usage is TRBV11-3 and J usage is TRBJ2-1; TRBD2 matches 10 bases. The CDR3 covers 15 residues. V trimming: 5 bases; J trimming: 0 bases; junction bases outside the gene matches: 1. Per germline, CDR1 SGHNT and CDR2 YENEEA. CDR3 sequence: CASSPSGGSYNEQFF. In DNA form, the CDR3 reads TGTGCCAGCAGCCCTAGCGGGGGCTCCTACAATGAGCAGTTCTTC. The full variable domain, with the rest looked up from reference TRBV11-3 and TRBJ2-1, is EAGVVQSPRYKIIEKKQPVAFWCNPISGHNTLYWYLQNLGQGPELLIRYENEEAVDDSQLPKDRFSAERLKGVDSTLKIQPAELGDSAVYLCASSPSGGSYNEQFFGPGTRLTVL.

V gene TRBV7-9 combines with J gene TRBJ1-4, with 8 nucleotides matching TRBD1. The CDR3 runs 13 residues. The V gene end was trimmed by 5 bases and the J gene end by 10 bases; junction bases not matched to a gene: 6. Germline V gene sequence: CDR1 SEHNR, CDR2 FQNEAQ (reference sequence). In DNA form, the CDR3 reads TGTGCCAGCAGCCCCGCCACAGGGGGAAAACTGTTTTTT. Residues: CASSPATGGKLFF.

V usage is TRBV19 and J usage is TRBJ2-1, with TRBD2 matching 8 bases. Germline CDR1 is LNHDA and CDR2 is SQIVND (reference sequence). J was trimmed by 2 bases and V by 1 base; bases with no gene match: 1. This CDR3 is built from 15 residues. CDR3 residues: CASSIVSGTYNEQFF. CDR3 sequence (DNA): TGTGCCAGTAGTATAGTTAGCGGGACCTACAATGAGCAGTTCTTC.

Only a few counts were recorded for this clone. The chain is built from TRBV7-9 and TRBJ2-7; D is uncertain. V dropped 6 bases and J dropped 0 bases, with 12 bases sitting between them. CDR1 is SEHNR, CDR2 FQNEAQ, per germline (reference sequence). The CDR3 runs 14 residues. The CDR3 loop reads CASSHTLSSYEQYF. The CDR3 DNA reads TGTGCCAGCAGTCATACATTAAGCTCCTACGAGCAGTACTTC.